This TCR beta chain was documented in a study of response to subunit inactivated influenza vaccine. TCRdb itself ran the RT-PCR reads through MiXCR, one entry per CDR3 protein. The sample carries 500,000 to 550,000 distinct CDR3 sequences, roughly 25% recorded once. This clonotype was seen ten or more times. V gave up 6 bases and J gave up 4 bases; unmatched junction bases: 5. The CDR3 runs to 15 residues. These same records also appear under a second study, on T cells expressing NK-cell markers. Per that paper: UMI-tagged 5'RACE template switching yielded the TCR beta cDNA.

Sequencing was performed on CD4+ T cells sorted from PBMCs, taken about 13 days after vaccination. The clonotype comes from a man aged 50 or older who received an inactivated influenza vaccine. The chain uses TRBV12-3 or TRBV12-4 and TRBJ2-1, with 11 bases identical to TRBD2. As DNA, the CDR3 is TGTGCCAGCAGGCCTACTAGCGGGAGTTACAATGAGCAGTTCTTC. It is translated as CASRPTSGSYNEQFF.